The next 10 T cell receptor beta chains were all read from a single sample in a study of T-cell memory formation after mild COVID-19. TCRdb reanalysed the 5' RACE reads using MiXCR and keeps one entry per CDR3 protein. The table shows over 11,000 distinct CDR3 sequences, with roughly 20% occurring only once. The sample consisted of PBMCs or a T cell subset sorted from them (not recorded which). The receptors shown here come from an adult woman who had mild COVID-19 (a few samples of this study predate the infection). Cell type and time point are not known.

This clonotype was detected many times. The chain couples TRBV18 to TRBJ1-1, with 8 nucleotides matching TRBD1. The J segment lost 1 base and the V segment lost 4 bases, leaving 2 bases of the junction unmatched. The germline CDR1 and CDR2 sequences are KGHSH and LQKENI. The CDR3 is made up of 14 amino acids. This CDR3 is CASSHDRGNTEAFF. CDR3 sequence (DNA): TGTGCCAGCTCACACGACAGGGGGAACACTGAAGCTTTCTTT.

J is TRBJ2-5 and V is TRBV12-3 or TRBV12-4; 10 bases map to TRBD1. J was trimmed by 5 bases and V by 7 bases; bases with no gene match: 10. The CDR3 spans 15 residues. The CDR3 sequence is CASTPGQGFGETQYF. As DNA, the CDR3 is TGTGCCAGCACTCCGGGACAGGGGTTCGGGGAGACCCAGTACTTC.

This clonotype was detected ten times or more. V is TRBV20-1 and J is TRBJ1-2, with D tentatively TRBD1 (6 bases). Germline loops: CDR1 DFQATT, CDR2 SNEGSKA (reference sequence). The V gene lost 0 bases and the J gene lost 8 bases, with 13 bases spanning the gap. The CDR3 contains 13 residues. CDR3 in DNA: TGCAGTGCTAGAGATCCACAGGGTGGCGGCTACACCTTC. This gives the protein CSARDPQGGGYTF.

The chain is built from TRBV5-1 and TRBJ2-3; D remains unclear. The CDR3 consists of 16 residues. Trimming removed 3 bases at V and 0 bases at J, with 14 bases between. CDR1 and CDR2 from the germline V gene are SGHRS and YFSETQ. The CDR3 region has the DNA TGCGCCAGCAGCTCGGACGGACCCCCCAGCACAGATACGCAGTATTTT. This codes for CASSSDGPPSTDTQYF.

Note on this clonotype: Its ends do not fully match the called genes, so a read error is possible. This chain links TRBV7-7 with TRBJ2-7, with D tentatively TRBD2 (6 bases). Looked up from germline, CDR1 is SSHAT and CDR2 is FNYEAQ (reference sequence). The CDR3 is 13 residues long. CDR3 in amino acids: CASSLAASYEQYF. CDR3 nucleotide sequence: TGTGCTAGCAGCTTAGCGGCCTCCTACGAGCAGTACTTC.

This clonotype was seen ten or more times. The DNA of the CDR3 is TGTGCCAGCAGCCCCGGACTAGCGGGAGATCGTGAGCAGTTCTTC. Its translation is CASSPGLAGDREQFF. The chain has TRBV14 and TRBJ2-1, with 13 positions matching TRBD2. There are 15 residues in the CDR3. V shed 4 bases and J 9 bases; nucleotides not matched to a gene: 6. CDR1 and CDR2 (germline): SGHDN, FVKESK.

This clonotype was recorded many times. The CDR3 DNA reads as TGTGCCAGCAGTCCAGACAGGGCCTACACCATATATTTT. Protein: CASSPDRAYTIYF. V usage is TRBV12-3 or TRBV12-4 and J usage is TRBJ1-3; 7 bases agree with TRBD1. V trimming: 5 bases; J trimming: 8 bases; junction bases outside the gene matches: 6. The CDR3 length is 13 residues.

Relative to its sample, this clonotype is medium-sized. This chain joins TRBV5-5 and TRBJ2-3, with a tentative D call TRBD2 (6 bases). Germline V lookup: CDR1 SGHKS, CDR2 YYEKEE (reference sequence). The CDR3 contains 13 residues. Trimming took 1 base from V and 9 from J, leaving 12 bases between them. The chain's CDR3 is CASSLSASETQYF. CDR3 DNA sequence: TGTGCCAGCAGCTTGAGCGCTAGCGAGACGCAGTATTTT.

In its sample, this clonotype was seen many times. The chain is built from TRBV4-1 and TRBJ2-7, with D perhaps TRBD1 (5 bases). The ends were cut back, 0 bases at V and 0 bases at J, with 12 bases in the middle. There are 16 residues in the CDR3. From germline, CDR1 is MGHRA and CDR2 YSYEKL. Here the CDR3 reads CASSQDEDTNSYEQYF. DNA for the CDR3: TGCGCCAGCAGCCAAGATGAGGACACAAACTCCTACGAGCAGTACTTC.

This clonotype was recorded at least ten times. The chain carries TRBV13 and TRBJ1-5; D gene uncertain. This CDR3 region has 15 residues. V shed 0 bases and J shed 5 bases, with 11 bases lying between them. CDR1 and CDR2 (germline): PRHDT, FYEKMQ (reference sequence). The CDR3 nucleotides are TGTGCCAGCAGCTTAGGCCCGGACTTCGATCAGCCCCAGCATTTT. Amino acid sequence: CASSLGPDFDQPQHF.